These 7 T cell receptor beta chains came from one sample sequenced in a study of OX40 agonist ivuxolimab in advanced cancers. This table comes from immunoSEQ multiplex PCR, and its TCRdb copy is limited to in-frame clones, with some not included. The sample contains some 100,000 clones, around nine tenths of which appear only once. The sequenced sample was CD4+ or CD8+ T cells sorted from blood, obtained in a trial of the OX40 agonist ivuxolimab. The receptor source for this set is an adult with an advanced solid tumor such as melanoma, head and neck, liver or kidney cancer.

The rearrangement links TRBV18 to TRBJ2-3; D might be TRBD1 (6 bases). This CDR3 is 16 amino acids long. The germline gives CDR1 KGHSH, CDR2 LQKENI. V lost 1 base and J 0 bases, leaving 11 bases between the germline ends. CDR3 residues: CASSPLDRLSTDTQYF. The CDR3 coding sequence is TGTGCCAGCTCACCACTCGACAGGCTGAGCACAGATACGCAGTATTTT.

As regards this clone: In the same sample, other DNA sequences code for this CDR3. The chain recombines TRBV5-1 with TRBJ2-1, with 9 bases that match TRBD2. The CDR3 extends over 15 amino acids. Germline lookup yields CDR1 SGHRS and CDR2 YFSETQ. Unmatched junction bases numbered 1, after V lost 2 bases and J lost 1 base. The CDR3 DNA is TGCGCCAGCAGCTTTAGCGGGAGTTCCTACAATGAGCAGTTCTTC. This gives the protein CASSFSGSSYNEQFF.

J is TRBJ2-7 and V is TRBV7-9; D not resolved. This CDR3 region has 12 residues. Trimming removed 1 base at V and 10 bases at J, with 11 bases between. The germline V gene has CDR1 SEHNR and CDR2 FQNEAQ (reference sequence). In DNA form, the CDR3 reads TGTGCCAGCAGCTTAGGACCGGGCCTTCAGTACGTC. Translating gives CASSLGPGLQYV.

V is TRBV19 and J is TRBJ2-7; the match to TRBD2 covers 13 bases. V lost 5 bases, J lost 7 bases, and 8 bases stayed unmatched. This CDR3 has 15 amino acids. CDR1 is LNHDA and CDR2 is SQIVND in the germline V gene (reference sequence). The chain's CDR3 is CASSAGLAGVGEQYV. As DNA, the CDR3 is TGTGCCAGTAGTGCCGGACTAGCGGGAGTCGGGGAGCAGTACGTC.

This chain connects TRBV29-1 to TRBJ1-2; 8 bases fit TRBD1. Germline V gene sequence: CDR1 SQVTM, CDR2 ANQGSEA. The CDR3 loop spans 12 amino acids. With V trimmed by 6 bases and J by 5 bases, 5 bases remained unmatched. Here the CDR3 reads CSVDTGGYGYTF. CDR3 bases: TGCAGCGTCGATACAGGGGGATATGGCTACACCTTC.

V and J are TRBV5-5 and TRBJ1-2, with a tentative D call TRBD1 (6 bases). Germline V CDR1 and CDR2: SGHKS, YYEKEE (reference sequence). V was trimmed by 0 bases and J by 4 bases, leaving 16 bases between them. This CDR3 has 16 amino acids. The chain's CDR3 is CASSLVGADIVYGYTF. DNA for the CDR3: TGTGCCAGCAGCTTGGTGGGGGCCGATATCGTCTATGGCTACACCTTC.

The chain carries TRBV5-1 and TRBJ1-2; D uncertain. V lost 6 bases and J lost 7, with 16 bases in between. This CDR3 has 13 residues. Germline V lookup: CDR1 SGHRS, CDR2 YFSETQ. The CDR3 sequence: CASNLVEGSGYTF. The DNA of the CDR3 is TGCGCCAGCAACCTTGTAGAGGGAAGTGGCTACACCTTC.